Listed here are 27 T cell receptor beta chains from one sample, sequenced in a study of molecular identifiers for immune sequencing clone quantification. Using its own MiXCR run on the PCR reads, TCRdb lists one record per CDR3 protein. The data contain approximately 320,000 distinct CDR3 sequences, about 22% of them singletons. The sequenced material came from naive CD8+ T cells from blood, with Jurkat cell RNA spiked in. Subset described: FACS-sorted CD8+CD4-CCR7+CD45RA+ naive T cells. The receptor source for this set is a human donor in good health. Some libraries in this study had Jurkat cell RNA spiked in.

This clonotype is a singleton in its sample. The chain recombines TRBV3-2 with TRBJ2-6; the table assigns TRBD1, which was not confirmed against the DNA. TRBV3-2 is noted as a pseudogene. This CDR3 spans 18 amino acids. The CDR3 coding sequence is TGTGCCAGCAGCCAAGGACAGGGAAGTACTCCTGGGGCCAACGTCCTGACTTTC. Translated, it gives CASSQGQGSTPGANVLTF.

This clonotype was detected ten times or more. The chain couples TRBV28 to TRBJ2-2, with a tentative D call TRBD2 (5 bases). Trimming pared 3 bases from V and 2 bases from J, leaving 10 bases between. The CDR3 sequence is 15 residues long. Germline V gene data show CDR1 as MDHEN and CDR2 as SYDVKM. CDR3 in amino acids: CASSFRGLNTGELFF. The CDR3 DNA is TGTGCCAGCAGTTTCCGCGGGCTAAACACCGGGGAGCTGTTTTTT.

This clonotype appeared a few times. The V gene is TRBV4-3, the J gene TRBJ2-3, with 9 positions matching TRBD2. Germline lookup yields CDR1 LGHNA and CDR2 YSLEER. The CDR3 covers 17 residues. V was pared by 0 bases and J by 3 bases, with 7 bases of the junction left unmatched. For the CDR3, the DNA is TGCGCCAGCAGCCAAGATCCGGGCGGGGGGGGAACAGATACGCAGTATTTT. Residues: CASSQDPGGGGTDTQYF.

This clonotype was seen only once. A much larger clone is a single base away; this may be a read error. The V and J genes are TRBV6-5 and TRBJ1-5; D ambiguous. The CDR3 is made up of 13 amino acids. CDR1 is MNHEY and CDR2 is SVGAGI in the germline V gene. The CDR3 spells CAGSYGPNQPQHF. Here the CDR3 DNA reads TGTGCCGGCAGTTACGGTCCTAATCAGCCCCAGCATTTT.

Concerning this clonotype itself: This sequence may be a read error, since a much larger clone differs from it by one base. The V call is TRBV29-1, the J call TRBJ2-3, with a tentative D call TRBD1 (5 bases). Germline loops: CDR1 SQVTM, CDR2 ANQGSEA. This CDR3 is 12 amino acids long. The chain's CDR3 is CSVEVPTGTQYF. In nucleotides, the CDR3 is TGCAGCGTTGAGGTACCCACAGGTACGCAGTATTTT.

In the case of this clonotype: Mismatch with germline at one junction end may stem from a read error. The chain links TRBV24-1 to TRBJ2-1, with a weak D call TRBD2 (6 bases). The germline gives CDR1 KGHDR, CDR2 SFDVKD. The CDR3 has 18 residues. DNA of the CDR3: TGTGCCCCCCGGCGGGAAGGGCCACCTTCGCGCTCCTACCATGAGCAGTTCTTC. It encodes CAPRREGPPSRSYHEQFF.

This clonotype was seen at least ten times. The chain employs TRBV5-1 and TRBJ2-5; D is uncertain. The CDR3 totals 13 residues. CDR1 is SGHRS and CDR2 is YFSETQ in the germline V gene. V was pared by 0 bases and J by 3 bases, with 6 bases between. Here the CDR3 DNA reads TGCGCCAGCAGCTTGGAATTAGAAGAGACCCAGTACTTC. Encoded protein: CASSLELEETQYF.

The chain uses TRBV3-1 and TRBJ1-5; tentatively, D is TRBD1 (6 bases). V was trimmed by 0 bases and J by 5 bases, leaving 11 bases between them. This CDR3 has 15 amino acids. Germline values: CDR1 LGHDT, CDR2 YNNKEL (reference sequence). Here the CDR3 DNA reads TGTGCCAGCAGCCAAGATTACAGGGCCGATCAGCCCCAGCATTTT. Its translation: CASSQDYRADQPQHF. The complete variable domain, with remaining parts taken from reference TRBV3-1 and TRBJ1-5, reads DTAVSQTPKYLVTQMGNDKSIKCEQNLGHDTMYWYKQDSKKFLKIMFSYNNKELIINETVPNRFSPKSPDKAHLNLHINSLELGDSAVYFCASSQDYRADQPQHFGDGTRLSIL.

In its sample, this clonotype was seen many times. The rearrangement uses TRBV4-3 and TRBJ2-3, with TRBD2 as a possible D gene (6 bases). The germline V gene encodes CDR1 LGHNA and CDR2 YSLEER. Trimming pared 0 bases from V and 0 bases from J, leaving 10 bases between. The CDR3 runs to 16 residues. The CDR3 sequence is CASSQDRESSTDTQYF. The DNA of the CDR3 is TGCGCCAGCAGCCAAGATCGGGAGTCGAGCACAGATACGCAGTATTTT.

The V gene is TRBV2, the J gene TRBJ2-7; no clear D. The CDR3 has 13 residues. Looked up from germline, CDR1 is SNHLY and CDR2 is FYNNEI. V dropped 8 bases and J dropped 0 bases, with 11 bases sitting between them. The CDR3 bases are TGTGCCAGCTATTTCACAGACTCCTACGAGCAGTACTTC. This codes for CASYFTDSYEQYF. The whole variable domain, remainder taken from reference TRBV2 and TRBJ2-7, is EPEVTQTPSHQVTQMGQEVILRCVPISNHLYFYWYRQILGQKVEFLVSFYNNEISEKSEIFDDQFSVERPDGSNFTLKIRSTKLEDSAMYFCASYFTDSYEQYFGPGTRLTVT.

Points on this clonotype: A much larger clone differs by one base, so this may be a read error. This chain joins TRBV29-1 and TRBJ2-7, with D hard to call. Trimming took 6 bases from V and 4 from J, leaving 10 bases between them. The CDR3 length is 11 residues. Germline lookup yields CDR1 SQVTM and CDR2 ANQGSEA. Written as DNA, the CDR3 is TGCAGCGTCGGCGTGATGTACGAGCAGTACTTC. It specifies CSVGVMYEQYF.

This clonotype was seen repeatedly, ten times or more. This sequence joins TRBV28 and TRBJ2-7; D might be TRBD1 or TRBD2, each matching 5 bases. The germline V gene encodes CDR1 MDHEN and CDR2 SYDVKM. Trimming took 6 bases from V and 1 from J, leaving 10 bases between them. This CDR3 is 13 amino acids long. The DNA for the CDR3 is TGTGCCAGCAGCTTGAGGGGTTCCTACGAGCAGTACTTC. Encoded protein: CASSLRGSYEQYF.

The genes are TRBV5-6 and TRBJ2-7, with TRBD2 as a possible D gene (6 bases). CDR1 SGHDT and CDR2 YYEEEE come from the germline V gene. The V end lost 2 bases, the J end lost 3 bases, and 12 bases lay between the germline ends. CDR3 length: 14 residues. The CDR3 loop is CASSLRDLRYEQYF. DNA of the CDR3: TGTGCCAGCAGCTTAAGGGACTTACGCTACGAGCAGTACTTC.

The table lists this clonotype with a few counts. The chain has TRBV6-2 or TRBV6-3 and TRBJ1-1; D is unresolved. The CDR3 has 12 residues. Deletions cut 2 bases from V and 11 bases from J, with 12 bases between. CDR1 is MNHEY and CDR2 is SVGEGT in the germline V gene. The CDR3 DNA follows: TGTGCCAGCAGTTACGACCCCTCGTGGGCTTTCTTT. It yields the protein CASSYDPSWAFF.

This clonotype was recorded at least ten times. The chain carries TRBV7-9 and TRBJ2-2; TRBD2 might be the D (5 bases). Per the germline V gene, CDR1 is SEHNR and CDR2 is FQNEAQ (reference sequence). This CDR3 comprises 17 residues. Trimming left V 4 bases short and J 6 bases short, with 21 bases between. CDR3 in DNA: TGTGCCAGCAGCTCGAACCCAGACTATGGGTTGGCCGGGGAGCTGTTTTTT. Protein: CASSSNPDYGLAGELFF.

This clonotype occurred a few times. The CDR3 protein is CASSPGTGALETQYF. In DNA, the CDR3 is TGTGCCAGCAGTCCAGGGACAGGCGCGCTGGAGACCCAGTACTTC. The chain joins TRBV28 to TRBJ2-5, with 8 bases fitting TRBD1. The length of the CDR3 is 15 residues. Germline values: CDR1 MDHEN, CDR2 SYDVKM. The trim removed 5 bases at V and 5 bases at J, leaving 10 bases unmatched.

The gene calls are TRBV21-1 and TRBJ1-4; the table's TRBD1 call for D was not verified on the DNA. TRBV21-1 counts as a pseudogene. The CDR3 has 20 residues. CDR3 in amino acids: CASSNEAGTGGPATNEKLFF. CDR3 DNA sequence: TGTGCCAGCAGCAACGAGGCCGGGACAGGGGGCCCTGCAACTAATGAAAAACTGTTTTTT.

There are a few counts of this clonotype. Here the CDR3 omits its conserved ending phenylalanine or tryptophan, so a read error is the likely source. The rearrangement uses TRBV6-5 and TRBJ2-7; D may match TRBD1 or TRBD2 (5 bases each). The germline gives CDR1 MNHEY, CDR2 SVGAGI. V gave up 6 bases and J gave up 8 bases, with 17 bases separating them. This CDR3 has 13 amino acids. The CDR3 is CASSPGSAGKQYC. DNA of the CDR3: TGTGCCAGCAGCCCGGGGTCGGCAGGGAAGCAGTACTGC.

The chain couples TRBV5-1 to TRBJ2-1; 9 bases align to TRBD2. The CDR3 covers 18 residues. J lost 0 bases, V lost 4 bases, and 11 bases had no gene match. CDR1 is SGHRS and CDR2 is YFSETQ in the germline V gene. The CDR3 DNA sequence: TGCGCCAGCAGCCAGCTAGGACTAGCGCTTAGCTCCTACAATGAGCAGTTCTTC. Its protein product is CASSQLGLALSSYNEQFF.

The rearrangement joins TRBV5-1 to TRBJ1-1; 7 nucleotides line up with TRBD1. Germline CDR1 is SGHRS and CDR2 is YFSETQ. The length of the CDR3 is 15 residues. With V trimmed by 4 bases and J by 0 bases, 6 bases remained unmatched. CDR3 residues: CASSMGQSMNTEAFF. The DNA of the CDR3 is TGCGCCAGCAGCATGGGACAGTCGATGAACACTGAAGCTTTCTTT.

For this clonotype: One end of the junction varies from germline; a read error may be responsible. The V and J genes are TRBV4-1 and TRBJ1-3; D possibly corresponds to TRBD1 (6 bases). In germline, CDR1 is MGHRA, CDR2 YSYEKL. The CDR3 runs 15 residues. This CDR3 is CASSQADSSENTIYF. CDR3 sequence (DNA): TGCGCCAGCAGCCAAGCGGACAGCTCTGAAAACACCATATATTTT.

This clonotype was detected a few times. The chain uses TRBV27 and TRBJ2-7; tentative D call: TRBD1 (5 bases). This CDR3 spans 11 amino acids. V gave up 6 bases and J gave up 6 bases, with 9 bases separating them. Germline CDR1 reads MNHEY; CDR2 reads SMNVEV (reference sequence). CDR3 nucleotides: TGTGCCAGCAGGGGGCCGTTCGAGCAGTACTTC. It is translated as CASRGPFEQYF.

This clonotype was detected many times. The chain has TRBV12-3 or TRBV12-4 and TRBJ2-7; weak D call: TRBD2 (6 bases). The CDR3 is 13 amino acids. Trimming left V 6 bases short and J 6 bases short, with 15 bases between. CDR3 nucleotides: TGTGCCAGCAGCATCGGGAGCGGAGGCGAGCAGTACTTC. Translation gives CASSIGSGGEQYF.

In this sample, this clonotype turned up a few times. This sequence joins TRBV2 and TRBJ2-5; TRBD1 matches 7 bases. The germline CDR1 and CDR2 sequences are SNHLY and FYNNEI. V was clipped by 3 bases and J by 1 base; unmatched bases: 5. This CDR3 is 15 amino acids long. CDR3 coding DNA: TGTGCCAGCAGTGACCAGGACAGGTTCCAAGAGACCCAGTACTTC. The encoded protein is CASSDQDRFQETQYF. Filled out from reference TRBV2 and TRBJ2-5, the complete variable domain reads EPEVTQTPSHQVTQMGQEVILRCVPISNHLYFYWYRQILGQKVEFLVSFYNNEISEKSEIFDDQFSVERPDGSNFTLKIRSTKLEDSAMYFCASSDQDRFQETQYFGPGTRLLVL.

This clonotype showed up just a few times. The genes are TRBV2 and TRBJ1-1; D is undetermined. The V end was cut by 4 bases, the J end by 3 bases, with 9 bases between. The CDR3 loop spans 13 amino acids. Germline V gene data show CDR1 as SNHLY and CDR2 as FYNNEI. For the CDR3, the DNA is TGTGCCAGCAGTGGTGGCACCTACACTGAAGCTTTCTTT. Translating it yields CASSGGTYTEAFF.

V and J are TRBV18 and TRBJ2-2, with D unclear. Trimming left V 0 bases short and J 0 bases short, with 11 bases between. This CDR3 contains 17 residues. Germline V CDR1 and CDR2: KGHSH, LQKENI. The CDR3 bases are TGTGCCAGCTCACCACCTCCCCCGTTCGCGAACACCGGGGAGCTGTTTTTT. Translating gives CASSPPPPFANTGELFF.

A note on this clonotype: One base away lies a much larger clone, so this may be a sequencing read error. The chain employs TRBV6-2 or TRBV6-3 and TRBJ2-4; D is perhaps TRBD2 (5 bases). This CDR3 contains 13 residues. Trimming took 6 bases from V and 7 from J, leaving 13 bases between them. Germline CDR1 MNHEY, CDR2 SVGEGT. The CDR3 nucleotides are TGTGCCAGCAGGTACAACAGAGGGAACATTCAGTACTTC. This codes for CASRYNRGNIQYF.